Each of the 18 T cell receptor beta chains below was sequenced from the same sample in a study of blood T cells in healthy people across ages. Next came a second PCR, run for about 6 to 12 cycles, which used a sample-barcoded 5' primer along with a J-beta primer mix. TCRdb redid the calling of the 5' RACE reads with MiXCR, one entry per CDR3 protein. The sample yields more than 650,000 distinct CDR3 sequences, 22% seen once. The sequenced sample consisted of blood. The receptors originated from a man between 65 and 85 years old in good health.

This clonotype was counted between two and nine times. CDR3 nucleotides: TGTGCCAGCAGTTTTCCCGGGGTTGGAAACACCATATATTTT. This translates into CASSFPGVGNTIYF. V gene TRBV12-3 or TRBV12-4 combines with J gene TRBJ1-3; D gene unclear. V gave up 3 bases and J gave up 3 bases, with 9 bases separating them. The CDR3 runs to 14 residues.

This chain connects TRBV29-1 to TRBJ1-3; D remains unclear. CDR3 size: 14 residues. Deletions cut 3 bases from V and 2 bases from J, with 11 bases between. Germline-derived CDR1 and CDR2 are SQVTM and ANQGSEA. CDR3 protein: CSVDDKAAGNTIYF. In nucleotides, the CDR3 is TGCAGCGTTGATGATAAAGCGGCTGGAAACACCATATATTTT.

In DNA form, the CDR3 reads TGCAGCCATATCTACAATGAGCAGTTCTTC. Translated, it gives CSHIYNEQFF. The gene calls are TRBV29-1 and TRBJ2-1, with D unclear. Germline CDR1 is SQVTM and CDR2 is ANQGSEA. V was trimmed by 8 bases and J by 3 bases, leaving 5 bases between them. There are 10 residues in the CDR3.

The CDR3 DNA reads as TGTGCCAGCAGCTGGGGGGGCGCGGGATACAATGAGCAGTTCTTC. Residues: CASSWGGAGYNEQFF. The gene calls are TRBV21-1 and TRBJ2-1; the table's D call, TRBD1, has no DNA check behind it. TRBV21-1 is recorded as a pseudogene. The CDR3 loop spans 15 amino acids.

The genes are TRBV11-2 and TRBJ2-7; weak D call: TRBD1 (5 bases). Trimming pared 1 base from V and 1 base from J, leaving 17 bases between. The germline V gene has CDR1 SGHAT and CDR2 FQNNGV. This CDR3 is built from 17 residues. CDR3 loop: CASSLATGAASSYEQYF. The CDR3 DNA sequence: TGTGCCAGCAGCTTAGCCACTGGGGCAGCGAGTTCCTACGAGCAGTACTTC.

V usage is TRBV13 and J usage is TRBJ2-1; 7 positions match TRBD2. Looked up from germline, CDR1 is PRHDT and CDR2 is FYEKMQ (reference sequence). This CDR3 is built from 14 residues. J was trimmed by 6 bases and V by 3 bases; bases with no gene match: 5. CDR3 residues: CASSFGRGGNEQFF. The CDR3 DNA sequence: TGTGCCAGCAGCTTTGGGAGGGGCGGCAATGAGCAGTTCTTC. Looking up the rest from reference TRBV13 and TRBJ2-1 gives the full variable domain: AAGVIQSPRHLIKEKRETATLKCYPIPRHDTVYWYQQGPGQDPQFLISFYEKMQSDKGSIPDRFSAQQFSDYHSELNMSSLELGDSALYFCASSFGRGGNEQFFGPGTRLTVL.

This clonotype was seen a few times. The gene calls are TRBV5-6 and TRBJ1-6, with D possibly being TRBD1 (5 bases). V was shortened by 0 bases and J by 7 bases, with 11 bases between the two germline ends. The CDR3 consists of 15 residues. The germline CDR1 and CDR2 sequences are SGHDT and YYEEEE. The CDR3, as DNA: TGTGCCAGCAGCTTGGGGGACGCGAAAAATTCACCCCTCCACTTT. It is translated as CASSLGDAKNSPLHF.

The chain recombines TRBV6-1 with TRBJ2-3; tentative D call: TRBD2 (6 bases). V was cut by 1 base and J by 0 bases, with 11 bases left in between. CDR1 MNHNS and CDR2 SASEGT come from the germline V gene. This CDR3 is 16 amino acids long. Here the CDR3 reads CASSEEWGRSTDTQYF. CDR3 DNA: TGTGCCAGCAGTGAAGAGTGGGGGAGGAGCACAGATACGCAGTATTTT.

The chain employs TRBV20-1 and TRBJ1-5, with D perhaps TRBD1 (6 bases). The germline V gene has CDR1 DFQATT and CDR2 SNEGSKA (reference sequence). The length of the CDR3 is 13 residues. V was pared by 6 bases and J by 4 bases, with 13 bases between. The CDR3 DNA reads as TGCAGTGCCGGGACAATGGAGAATCAGCCCCAGCATTTT. Its protein product is CSAGTMENQPQHF.

This clonotype showed up just a few times. CDR3 nucleotides: TGCAGTGCTAGCGAGGCCGACGGTTATGGCTACACCTTC. It is translated as CSASEADGYGYTF. V is TRBV20-1 and J is TRBJ1-2; D remains ambiguous. The CDR3 consists of 13 residues. Trimming shortened V by 3 bases and J by 5 bases, and 13 bases separated the two germline ends. Germline assignment: CDR1 DFQATT and CDR2 SNEGSKA (reference sequence).

The chain carries TRBV29-1 and TRBJ2-2; D possibly corresponds to TRBD2 (6 bases). There are 16 residues in the CDR3. The germline CDR1 and CDR2 sequences are SQVTM and ANQGSEA. Trimming shortened V by 1 base and J by 1 base, and 13 bases separated the two germline ends. The CDR3: CSVEAHPGENTGELFF. The CDR3 nucleotides read TGCAGCGTTGAAGCCCATCCGGGAGAGAACACCGGGGAGCTGTTTTTT.

This clonotype has more than one count but fewer than ten. The chain carries TRBV29-1 and TRBJ1-4; TRBD1 is a possible D gene (5 bases). V dropped 2 bases and J dropped 7 bases, with 14 bases sitting between them. The germline gives CDR1 SQVTM, CDR2 ANQGSEA. This CDR3 comprises 14 residues. In DNA, the CDR3 is TGCAGCGTTGAACGTGGGCAGGGCGGTGAAAAACTGTTTTTT. Residues: CSVERGQGGEKLFF.

The rearrangement uses TRBV18 and TRBJ1-1; tentative D call: TRBD1 (5 bases). The CDR3 has 15 residues. From germline, CDR1 is KGHSH and CDR2 LQKENI. Trimming pared 4 bases from V and 0 bases from J, leaving 12 bases between. The CDR3 region is CASSLSQAMNTEAFF. In DNA form, the CDR3 reads TGTGCCAGCTCACTTTCACAGGCGATGAACACTGAAGCTTTCTTT.

This clonotype was detected ten times or more. This chain uses TRBV12-3 or TRBV12-4 with TRBJ2-5, with D unresolved. Trimming stripped 6 bases from V and 2 bases from J, with 10 bases between. The CDR3 has 13 residues. The CDR3 nucleotides read TGTGCCAGCAGACCGGTTGGACAAGAGACCCAGTACTTC. The encoded protein is CASRPVGQETQYF.

This clonotype occurred a few times. The genes are TRBV7-6 and TRBJ2-3; 9 bases line up with TRBD2. This CDR3 has 16 amino acids. Germline V gene sequence: CDR1 SGHVS, CDR2 FNYEAQ. Losses at the gene ends were 2 bases for V and 3 bases for J; bases not matched to a gene: 6. CDR3 DNA sequence: TGTGCCAGCAGCTTATTAATAGCGGGAGCTACAGATACGCAGTATTTT. Protein product: CASSLLIAGATDTQYF.

This clonotype appeared a few times. The rearrangement uses TRBV7-2 and TRBJ1-1; 7 bases map to TRBD1. J lost 7 bases, V lost 0 bases, and 5 bases had no gene match. CDR1 is SGHTA and CDR2 is FQGNSA in the germline V gene. CDR3 length equals 14 residues. Written as DNA, the CDR3 is TGTGCCAGCAGCTTAGCGCCAGGGGGGCTTGAAGCTTTCTTT. This translates into CASSLAPGGLEAFF.

A note on this clonotype: Compared with germline, one end of the junction differs, possibly owing to a read error. The chain uses TRBV29-1 and TRBJ2-5; 8 bases map to TRBD1. Germline lookup yields CDR1 SQVTM and CDR2 ANQGSEA. This CDR3 region has 12 residues. The CDR3 region is CRVDQGAETQYF. CDR3 nucleotides: TGCAGGGTTGACCAGGGGGCAGAGACCCAGTACTTC.

The chain joins TRBV29-1 to TRBJ2-3, with D possibly called TRBD1 or TRBD2 (5 bases each). The V and J ends lost 2 bases and 4 bases respectively, with 16 bases between them. CDR1 SQVTM and CDR2 ANQGSEA come from the germline V gene. The CDR3 has 15 residues. DNA for the CDR3: TGCAGCGTTGAAAGGGGAAGGTTGGGGGCAGATACGCAGTATTTT. It specifies CSVERGRLGADTQYF.